The rows below give T cell receptor beta chains drawn from one sample of a study of control samples from healthy donors and cancer patients. The table came from immunoSEQ multiplex PCR; TCRdb's copy has only in-frame clones and leaves some out. The data contain roughly 370,000 clones, approximately 92% of them singletons. Sequenced sample: PBMCs. These receptors were obtained from a man aged 40-49 years with head and neck cancer. Both conserved end residues are part of each CDR3. The D gene is left open where the match is weak. Not all rows give a size; the values are once, few, many and, for expanded clones, a class.

V gene: TRBV9
clone size: NA
D gene: NA
J gene: TRBJ1-2
CDR3 DNA: TGTGCCAGCAGCGGGGGAGGGACGGAGGTAATCAAATTCTATGGCTACACCTTC
CDR3 protein: CASSGGGTEVIKFYGYTF

V gene: TRBV6-1
clone size: NA
D gene: NA
J gene: TRBJ2-7
CDR3 DNA: TGTGCCAGCAGTGACCCTAAAACAGGGAGGGTAAACGAGCAGTACTTC
CDR3 protein: CASSDPKTGRVNEQYF

V gene: TRBV4-2
clone size: NA
D gene: TRBD1
J gene: TRBJ1-4
CDR3 DNA: TGTGCCAGCAGCCAACCGGGACAGGGTAATGAAAAACTGTTTTTT
CDR3 protein: CASSQPGQGNEKLFF

V gene: TRBV29-1
clone size: NA
D gene: NA
J gene: TRBJ1-4
CDR3 DNA: TGCAGCGTTGCGGTGGGGGGACTTAATGAAAAACTGTTTTTT
CDR3 protein: CSVAVGGLNEKLFF

V gene: TRBV19
clone size: NA
D gene: NA
J gene: TRBJ1-6
CDR3 DNA: TGTGCCAGTAGTATGTTGTTGGTGGAGAATTCACCCCTCCACTTT
CDR3 protein: CASSMLLVENSPLHF

V gene: TRBV9
clone size: NA
D gene: NA
J gene: TRBJ2-7
CDR3 DNA: TGTGCCAGCAGCGTAGCCAGCGAATACGAGCAGTACTTC
CDR3 protein: CASSVASEYEQYF

V gene: TRBV19
clone size: NA
D gene: TRBD2
J gene: TRBJ2-1
CDR3 DNA: TGTGCCAGTAGTATAGAGGCTAGCGGGAACTACAATGAGCAGTTCTTC
CDR3 protein: CASSIEASGNYNEQFF

V gene: TRBV19
clone size: NA
D gene: NA
J gene: TRBJ1-4
CDR3 DNA: TGTGCCAGTAGTTTAGGGATTTCGACTAGTGAAAAACTGTTTTTT
CDR3 protein: CASSLGISTSEKLFF

V gene: TRBV14
clone size: NA
D gene: TRBD1
J gene: TRBJ1-6
CDR3 DNA: TGTGCCGGCAGCCAAGACAGGGCCTGGAATTCACCCCTCCACTTT
CDR3 protein: CAGSQDRAWNSPLHF

V gene: TRBV5-1
clone size: NA
D gene: NA
J gene: TRBJ1-4
CDR3 DNA: TGCGCCAGCAGCTTGGGTCTGATGGGGCAGGGAGGTGAAAAACTGTTTTTT
CDR3 protein: CASSLGLMGQGGEKLFF

V gene: TRBV5-1
clone size: NA
D gene: NA
J gene: TRBJ2-7
CDR3 DNA: TGCGCCAGCAGCCCGCCGGGTAGCTCCTACGAGCAGTACTTC
CDR3 protein: CASSPPGSSYEQYF

V gene: TRBV11-2
clone size: NA
D gene: TRBD2
J gene: TRBJ2-3
CDR3 DNA: TGTGCCAGCAGCTCTCAGACTAGCGGGAGGGCCGGGTCAGATACGCAGTATTTT
CDR3 protein: CASSSQTSGRAGSDTQYF

V gene: TRBV5-1
clone size: NA
D gene: TRBD2
J gene: TRBJ2-1
CDR3 DNA: TGCGCCAGCAGCGACCGACTAGCGTACAATGAGCAGTTCTTC
CDR3 protein: CASSDRLAYNEQFF

V gene: TRBV11-2
clone size: NA
D gene: NA
J gene: TRBJ2-3
CDR3 DNA: TGTGCCAGCCGTGGCAGGGGCGACCCCATTCTCACAGATACGCAGTATTTT
CDR3 protein: CASRGRGDPILTDTQYF

V gene: TRBV19
clone size: NA
D gene: NA
J gene: TRBJ2-2
CDR3 DNA: TGTGCCAGTAGTATTATAGATTCGAACACCGGGGAGCTGTTTTTT
CDR3 protein: CASSIIDSNTGELFF

V gene: TRBV7-2
clone size: NA
D gene: NA
J gene: TRBJ1-2
CDR3 DNA: TGTGCCAGCAGCTTGTCCGGGAGAGGCTACACCTTC
CDR3 protein: CASSLSGRGYTF

V gene: TRBV5-1
clone size: once
D gene: NA
J gene: TRBJ2-6
CDR3 DNA: TGCGCCAGCAGCCAGGACCCAGCAGTTGTCTCTGGGGCCAACGTCCTGACTTTC
CDR3 protein: CASSQDPAVVSGANVLTF

V gene: TRBV11-3
clone size: NA
D gene: NA
J gene: TRBJ2-5
CDR3 DNA: TGTGCCAGCAGCTTAATGGGACAAGAGACCCAGTACTTC
CDR3 protein: CASSLMGQETQYF

V gene: TRBV19
clone size: few
D gene: NA
J gene: TRBJ1-2
CDR3 DNA: TGTGCCAGTAGTCCGACGGCGAGCCCCGCTGGCTACACCTTC
CDR3 protein: CASSPTASPAGYTF

V gene: TRBV11-3
clone size: NA
D gene: NA
J gene: TRBJ2-1
CDR3 DNA: TGTGCCAGCAGTCAGAGCTCCTACAATGAGCAGTTCTTC
CDR3 protein: CASSQSSYNEQFF

V gene: TRBV5-1
clone size: once
D gene: TRBD2
J gene: TRBJ2-7
CDR3 DNA: TGCGCCAGCAGCTTGGCGGGGGGGTCTCTCTACGAGCAGTACTTC
CDR3 protein: CASSLAGGSLYEQYF

V gene: TRBV27
clone size: NA
D gene: NA
J gene: TRBJ1-3
CDR3 DNA: TGTGCCAGCAGTTTCAGCTCTGGAAACACCATATATTTT
CDR3 protein: CASSFSSGNTIYF

V gene: TRBV5-1
clone size: NA
D gene: NA
J gene: TRBJ2-2
CDR3 DNA: TGCGCCAGCAGCTTGAGAGGAGTGGGCGGGGCGAACACCGGGGAGCTGTTTTTT
CDR3 protein: CASSLRGVGGANTGELFF

V gene: TRBV10-3
clone size: NA
D gene: NA
J gene: TRBJ2-7
CDR3 DNA: TGTGCCATCAGTCGCGCTGCCGGCGGCGAGCAGTACTTC
CDR3 protein: CAISRAAGGEQYF

V gene: TRBV10-3
clone size: NA
D gene: TRBD1
J gene: TRBJ1-4
CDR3 DNA: TGTGCCATCAGTGAGTCGAGGACAGGGACTAATGAAAAACTGTTTTTT
CDR3 protein: CAISESRTGTNEKLFF

V gene: TRBV6-5
clone size: once
D gene: TRBD1
J gene: TRBJ1-4
CDR3 DNA: TGTGCCAGCAGTAGAGACAGGGGAACTAATGAAAAACTGTTTTTT
CDR3 protein: CASSRDRGTNEKLFF

V gene: TRBV7-8
clone size: once
D gene: NA
J gene: TRBJ1-5
CDR3 DNA: TGTGCCAGCAGCTCACACCAGGGGAGCAATCAGCCCCAGCATTTT
CDR3 protein: CASSSHQGSNQPQHF

V gene: TRBV10-3
clone size: NA
D gene: NA
J gene: TRBJ1-2
CDR3 DNA: TGTGCCATCAGTGACGGGGCTAACTATGGCTACACCTTC
CDR3 protein: CAISDGANYGYTF

V gene: TRBV9
clone size: NA
D gene: NA
J gene: TRBJ1-5
CDR3 DNA: TGTGCCAGCAGCGCAGGGACATCGAGCAATCAGCCCCAGCATTTT
CDR3 protein: CASSAGTSSNQPQHF

V gene: TRBV5-1
clone size: NA
D gene: NA
J gene: TRBJ2-7
CDR3 DNA: TGCGCCAGCAGCCCAGAACCCGGGGCCGCCTACGAGCAGTACTTC
CDR3 protein: CASSPEPGAAYEQYF

V gene: TRBV15
clone size: NA
D gene: TRBD1
J gene: TRBJ2-1
CDR3 DNA: TGTGCCACCAGCCCCCGGGGACAGGGTTTCAATGAGCAGTTCTTC
CDR3 protein: CATSPRGQGFNEQFF

V gene: TRBV9
clone size: NA
D gene: NA
J gene: TRBJ2-7
CDR3 DNA: TGTGCCAGCAGCGTAGTCGACAATCGGTACGAGCAGTACTTC
CDR3 protein: CASSVVDNRYEQYF

V gene: TRBV28
clone size: once
D gene: NA
J gene: TRBJ2-1
CDR3 DNA: TGTGCCAGCACTCCCCATCGTCCGTACTATCCAGAAAACAATGAGCAGTTCTTC
CDR3 protein: CASTPHRPYYPENNEQFF

V gene: TRBV6-5
clone size: NA
D gene: NA
J gene: TRBJ2-5
CDR3 DNA: TGTGCCAGCAGTTATCTGGGGGACGAGACCCAGTACTTC
CDR3 protein: CASSYLGDETQYF

V gene: TRBV5-1
clone size: NA
D gene: NA
J gene: TRBJ2-1
CDR3 DNA: TGCGCCAGCAGCTTGGAGGGCGAGCAGTTCTTC
CDR3 protein: CASSLEGEQFF

V gene: TRBV5-8
clone size: NA
D gene: TRBD1
J gene: TRBJ1-5
CDR3 DNA: TGTGCCAGCAGCGCGACCCTGGACAGGGCACTTAATCAGCCCCAGCATTTT
CDR3 protein: CASSATLDRALNQPQHF

V gene: TRBV29-1
clone size: NA
D gene: NA
J gene: TRBJ1-4
CDR3 DNA: TGCAGCGTTGAGGGGGATGAAAAACTGTTTTTT
CDR3 protein: CSVEGDEKLFF

V gene: TRBV18
clone size: NA
D gene: NA
J gene: TRBJ1-3
CDR3 DNA: TGTGCCAGCTCACCAGTTGCAGGGGTCGGAAACACCATATATTTT
CDR3 protein: CASSPVAGVGNTIYF

V gene: TRBV6-1
clone size: NA
D gene: NA
J gene: TRBJ1-3
CDR3 DNA: TGTGCCAGCAGTGAAGGTAATCGAGGGCACACCATATATTTT
CDR3 protein: CASSEGNRGHTIYF

V gene: TRBV7-6
clone size: NA
D gene: NA
J gene: TRBJ2-3
CDR3 DNA: TGTGCCAGCAGCCCCCGACTACTGAGGCCCACAGATACGCAGTATTTT
CDR3 protein: CASSPRLLRPTDTQYF

V gene: TRBV5-4
clone size: NA
D gene: NA
J gene: TRBJ2-3
CDR3 DNA: TGTGCCAGCAGCTCCCGGGACTGGGGGTCCACAGATACGCAGTATTTT
CDR3 protein: CASSSRDWGSTDTQYF

V gene: TRBV5-1
clone size: NA
D gene: NA
J gene: TRBJ2-7
CDR3 DNA: TGCGCCAGCATGAACAGGCCCTCCTACGAGCAGTACTTC
CDR3 protein: CASMNRPSYEQYF

V gene: TRBV15
clone size: NA
D gene: NA
J gene: TRBJ2-5
CDR3 DNA: TGTGCCACCAAGGGCGGAGGGGACGAGACCCAGTACTTC
CDR3 protein: CATKGGGDETQYF

V gene: TRBV19
clone size: NA
D gene: NA
J gene: TRBJ2-7
CDR3 DNA: TGTGCCAGTAGTAAACCGGGACCCCTCGGGGCCTACGAGCAGTACTTC
CDR3 protein: CASSKPGPLGAYEQYF

V gene: TRBV7-6
clone size: NA
D gene: NA
J gene: TRBJ2-3
CDR3 DNA: TGTGCCAGCAGCCCACGGGACTCCACAGATACGCAGTATTTT
CDR3 protein: CASSPRDSTDTQYF

V gene: TRBV2
clone size: NA
D gene: TRBD1
J gene: TRBJ2-2
CDR3 DNA: TGTGCCAGCAGTGTACGACAGGGGGCAACCACCGGGGAGCTGTTTTTT
CDR3 protein: CASSVRQGATTGELFF

V gene: TRBV18
clone size: NA
D gene: TRBD2
J gene: TRBJ2-3
CDR3 DNA: TGTGCCAGCTCACCGGGGCGGGAGACGACAGATACGCAGTATTTT
CDR3 protein: CASSPGRETTDTQYF

V gene: TRBV7-2
clone size: NA
D gene: NA
J gene: TRBJ2-3
CDR3 DNA: TGTGCCAGCAGCTTAGTGGGTTCCTTGGCAGATACGCAGTATTTT
CDR3 protein: CASSLVGSLADTQYF

V gene: TRBV11-2
clone size: NA
D gene: NA
J gene: TRBJ2-1
CDR3 DNA: TGTGCCAGCAGCTTAAGCTTCACCCTCGAGCAGTTCTTC
CDR3 protein: CASSLSFTLEQFF

V gene: TRBV19
clone size: NA
D gene: NA
J gene: TRBJ1-2
CDR3 DNA: TGTGCCAGTACCCTTATCTTGGCCGCCTATGGCTACACCTTC
CDR3 protein: CASTLILAAYGYTF

V gene: TRBV11-2
clone size: NA
D gene: NA
J gene: TRBJ2-5
CDR3 DNA: TGTGCCAGCAGCTTAGATCGCCGGGACGTAGAGACCCAGTACTTC
CDR3 protein: CASSLDRRDVETQYF

V gene: TRBV11-2
clone size: NA
D gene: NA
J gene: TRBJ2-3
CDR3 DNA: TGTGCCAGCAGCTTAAAACTAGCCCCCACAGATACGCAGTATTTT
CDR3 protein: CASSLKLAPTDTQYF

V gene: TRBV27
clone size: once
D gene: TRBD2
J gene: TRBJ2-1
CDR3 DNA: TGTGCCAGCAGTTTGACGTCCGGGACTAGCCTCCAGAATGAGCAGTTCTTC
CDR3 protein: CASSLTSGTSLQNEQFF